Below, one T cell receptor beta chain is given with its context. This record comes from a study of blood T cell repertoires in COVID-19. Study in general: The analysed material was cDNA or gDNA that came from T cells, B-cell-depleted T cells, or PBMCs.

Source study methods: From reference gene primer amplification, estimates of nucleated cell counts were derived. Method: immunoSEQ multiplex PCR; TCRdb's copy keeps in-frame clones and lacks some. The V and J calls and clone size are taken from that table; D and trimming were inferred from the DNA. The data hold some 88,000 clones, with roughly 90% observed a single time. CDR3 length: 15 residues. CDR1 LNHDA and CDR2 SQIVND come from the germline V gene (reference sequence). The V end lost 2 bases, the J end lost 1 base, and 12 bases lay between the germline ends. The sequence derives from a man aged 55-75 years with acute or convalescent COVID-19. The chain is built from TRBV19 and TRBJ2-7; a weak D match, TRBD1 (6 bases). Specimen: peripheral blood. The DNA for the CDR3 is TGTGCCAGTAGTATACAGGCAGGGGCTTCCTACGAGCAGTACTTC. This encodes CASSIQAGASYEQYF.